This TCR beta chain was found in a study of blood T cell repertoires in COVID-19. The wider study: There were acute and convalescent COVID-19 samples, and they came from the United States, Italy and Spain. Sample material is recorded as cDNA or gDNA derived from T cells, B-cell-depleted T cells, or PBMCs.

This clone occurred once. The junction shows a germline mismatch at one end, possibly a read error. The repertoire was sequenced with immunoSEQ multiplex PCR; TCRdb's copy has only in-frame clones and lacks some. The sample has about 260,000 clones; around nine tenths are singletons. Material: PBMCs or T cells enriched from blood (not recorded which). This TCR came from a woman aged 40 to 55 who had been exposed to COVID-19.

The CDR3 sequence is CASSFQAGEETQYF. The CDR3 DNA follows: TGTGCCAGCAGCTTTCAAGCGGGAGAGGAGACCCAGTACTTC. The chain recombines TRBV5-1 with TRBJ2-5; 8 positions match TRBD2. CDR3 length: 14 residues. CDR1 is SGHRS and CDR2 is YFSETQ in the germline V gene.